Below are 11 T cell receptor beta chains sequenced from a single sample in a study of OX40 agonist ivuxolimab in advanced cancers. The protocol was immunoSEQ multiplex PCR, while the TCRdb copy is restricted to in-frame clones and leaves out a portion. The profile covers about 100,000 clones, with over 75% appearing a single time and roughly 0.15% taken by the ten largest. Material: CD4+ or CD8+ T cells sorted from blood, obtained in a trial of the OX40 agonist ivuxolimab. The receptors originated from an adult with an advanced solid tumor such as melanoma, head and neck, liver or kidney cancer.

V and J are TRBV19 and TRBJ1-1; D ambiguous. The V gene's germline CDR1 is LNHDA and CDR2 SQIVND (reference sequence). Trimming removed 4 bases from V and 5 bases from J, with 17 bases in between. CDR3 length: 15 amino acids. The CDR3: CASSSLWVGKTEAFF. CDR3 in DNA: TGTGCCAGTAGTAGTCTGTGGGTAGGGAAGACTGAAGCTTTCTTT.

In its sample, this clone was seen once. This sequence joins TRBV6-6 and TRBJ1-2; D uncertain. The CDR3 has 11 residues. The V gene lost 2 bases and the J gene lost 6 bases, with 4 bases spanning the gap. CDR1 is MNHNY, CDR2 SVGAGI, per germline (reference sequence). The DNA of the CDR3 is TGTGCCAGCAGTTACGGGAATGGCTACACCTTC. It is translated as CASSYGNGYTF.

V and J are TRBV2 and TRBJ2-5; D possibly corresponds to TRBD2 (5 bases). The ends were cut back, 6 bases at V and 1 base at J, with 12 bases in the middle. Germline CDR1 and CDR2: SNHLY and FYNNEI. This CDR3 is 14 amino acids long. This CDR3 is CASSFTGFQETQYF. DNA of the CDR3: TGTGCCAGCAGCTTTACGGGGTTCCAAGAGACCCAGTACTTC.

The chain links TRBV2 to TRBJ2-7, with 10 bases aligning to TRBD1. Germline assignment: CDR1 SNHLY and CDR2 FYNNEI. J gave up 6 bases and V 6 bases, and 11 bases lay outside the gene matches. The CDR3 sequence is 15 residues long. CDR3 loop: CASRLGQGGIGEQYF. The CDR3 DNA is TGTGCCAGCAGGTTAGGACAGGGGGGAATCGGCGAGCAGTACTTC.

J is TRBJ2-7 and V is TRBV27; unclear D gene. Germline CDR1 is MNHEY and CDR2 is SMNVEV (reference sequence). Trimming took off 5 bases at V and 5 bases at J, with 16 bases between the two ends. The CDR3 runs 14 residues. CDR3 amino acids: CASSPRLRGDEQYF. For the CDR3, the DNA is TGTGCCAGCAGTCCTAGACTGCGTGGGGACGAGCAGTACTTC.

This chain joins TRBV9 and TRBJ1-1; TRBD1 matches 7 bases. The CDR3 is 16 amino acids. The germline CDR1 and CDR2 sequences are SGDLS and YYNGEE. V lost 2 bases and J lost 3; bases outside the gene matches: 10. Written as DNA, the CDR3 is TGTGCCAGCAGCGTTGGGACAGCCGGAAGGGACACTGAAGCTTTCTTT. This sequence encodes CASSVGTAGRDTEAFF.

The chain's CDR3 is CASSQDPGRANQPQHF. For the CDR3, the DNA is TGTGCCAGCAGCCAGGATCCGGGGCGTGCCAATCAGCCCCAGCATTTT. This chain uses TRBV4-2 with TRBJ1-5; perhaps TRBD1 as D (5 bases). Trimming shortened V by 3 bases and J by 3 bases, and 15 bases separated the two germline ends. Germline V lookup: CDR1 LGHNA, CDR2 YNFKEQ. This CDR3 spans 16 amino acids.

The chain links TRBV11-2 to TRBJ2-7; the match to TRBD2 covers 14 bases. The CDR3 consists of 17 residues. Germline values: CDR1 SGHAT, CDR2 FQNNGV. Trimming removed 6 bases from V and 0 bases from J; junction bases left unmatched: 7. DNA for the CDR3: TGTGCCAGCAGTCGAGGGACTAGCGGGGGAAGCTCCTACGAGCAGTACTTC. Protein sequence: CASSRGTSGGSSYEQYF.

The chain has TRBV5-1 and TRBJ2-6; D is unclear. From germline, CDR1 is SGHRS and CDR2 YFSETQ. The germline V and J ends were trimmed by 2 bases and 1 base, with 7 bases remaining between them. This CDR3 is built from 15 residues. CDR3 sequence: CASSLPGSGANVLTF. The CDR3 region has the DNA TGCGCCAGCAGCTTACCCGGGTCTGGGGCCAACGTCCTGACTTTC.

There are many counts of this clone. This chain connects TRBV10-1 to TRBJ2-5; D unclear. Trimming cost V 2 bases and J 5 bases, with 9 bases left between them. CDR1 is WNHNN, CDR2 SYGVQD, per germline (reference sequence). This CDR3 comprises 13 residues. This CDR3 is CASSENIRETQYF. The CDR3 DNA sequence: TGCGCCAGCAGTGAGAACATTAGGGAGACCCAGTACTTC.

The CDR3 bases are TGTGCCACCAGCAGATCCCGGGGAGGAAACACCATATATTTT. Amino acids: CATSRSRGGNTIYF. The J gene is TRBJ1-3, the V gene TRBV15; D gene unclear. Germline assignment: CDR1 LNHNV and CDR2 YYDKDF (reference sequence). CDR3 length equals 14 residues. The germline V and J ends were trimmed by 2 bases and 4 bases, with 9 bases remaining between them.